The 10 T cell receptor beta chains below come from one sample, sequenced in a study of blood T cell repertoires in COVID-19. This table comes from immunoSEQ multiplex PCR, and its TCRdb copy is limited to in-frame clones, with some not included. The sample carries roughly 190,000 clones, more than 75% recorded once. Specimen: peripheral blood. Every receptor here comes from a human donor in a cohort sampled during active COVID-19.

J is TRBJ2-6 and V is TRBV16; 7 nucleotides align to TRBD1. V was pared by 4 bases and J by 4 bases, with 13 bases of the junction left unmatched. Germline CDR1 KGHSY, CDR2 FQNENV. The CDR3 has 18 residues. The CDR3 bases are TGTGCCAGCAGCCGCCGGGGTGACAGGGCCTACGGGGCCAACGTCCTGACTTTC. Protein sequence: CASSRRGDRAYGANVLTF. The full variable domain, with the rest looked up from reference TRBV16 and TRBJ2-6, is GEEVAQTPKHLVRGEGQKAKLYCAPIKGHSYVFWYQQVLKNEFKFLISFQNENVFDETGMPKERFSAKCLPNSPCSLEIQATKLEDSAVYFCASSRRGDRAYGANVLTFGAGSRLTVL.

This rearrangement joins TRBV30 to TRBJ2-7; D call uncertain. The V and J ends lost 3 bases and 0 bases respectively, with 6 bases between them. The CDR3 loop spans 12 amino acids. Germline lookup yields CDR1 GTSNPN and CDR2 SVGIG (reference sequence). The CDR3 DNA follows: TGTGCCTGGAGCAGGAACTCCTACGAGCAGTACTTC. It specifies CAWSRNSYEQYF.

V usage is TRBV5-5 and J usage is TRBJ1-1; a possible D gene is TRBD1 (5 bases). Germline loops: CDR1 SGHKS, CDR2 YYEKEE (reference sequence). The CDR3 is made up of 12 amino acids. V lost 1 base and J lost 6, with 7 bases in between. DNA for the CDR3: TGTGCCAGCAGCTTGTTGACAGCTGAAGCTTTCTTT. Translation: CASSLLTAEAFF.

V is TRBV30 and J is TRBJ1-1; the D gene is possibly TRBD1 (5 bases). The V gene lost 5 bases and the J gene lost 9 bases, with 13 bases spanning the gap. The CDR3 has 11 residues. The germline gives CDR1 GTSNPN, CDR2 SVGIG (reference sequence). CDR3 residues: CAWAYSGKAFF. Written as DNA, the CDR3 is TGTGCCTGGGCCTATTCAGGGAAAGCTTTCTTT.

This chain joins TRBV19 and TRBJ2-3; D possibly corresponds to TRBD2 (6 bases). This CDR3 spans 15 amino acids. The germline CDR1 and CDR2 sequences are LNHDA and SQIVND (reference sequence). V dropped 3 bases and J dropped 5 bases, with 15 bases sitting between them. Written as DNA, the CDR3 is TGTGCCAGTAGTATCGAAGGGACTTCACGAGATACGCAGTATTTT. It encodes CASSIEGTSRDTQYF.

The rearrangement uses TRBV5-4 and TRBJ2-1; 10 bases align to TRBD2. Germline V gives CDR1 SGHNT, CDR2 YYREEE (reference sequence). CDR3 length: 16 amino acids. Trimming removed 4 bases from V and 2 bases from J; junction bases left unmatched: 6. The CDR3: CASSTIAGGAYNEQFF. As DNA, the CDR3 is TGTGCCAGCAGCACAATAGCGGGGGGCGCCTACAATGAGCAGTTCTTC.

This clone was detected only once. The rearrangement uses TRBV9 and TRBJ2-4, with TRBD1 matching 10 bases. Germline-derived CDR1 and CDR2 are SGDLS and YYNGEE. V shed 0 bases, J shed 2 bases, and the junction held 2 bases outside the gene matches. The CDR3 spans 16 residues. The CDR3 sequence is CASSVEGQGTKNIQYF. DNA of the CDR3: TGTGCCAGCAGCGTAGAGGGACAGGGGACCAAAAACATTCAGTACTTC.

This clone has just a few counts. V and J are TRBV5-4 and TRBJ1-3; D uncertain. Germline V gene lookup returns CDR1 SGHNT and CDR2 YYREEE (reference sequence). Trimming left V 4 bases short and J 0 bases short, with 11 bases between. The CDR3 is made up of 15 amino acids. Here the CDR3 DNA reads TGTGCCAGCAGCGTGGACGGGAGCTCTGGAAACACCATATATTTT. Residues: CASSVDGSSGNTIYF.

The gene calls are TRBV5-4 and TRBJ1-2, with 7 bases aligning to TRBD1. The CDR3 loop spans 14 amino acids. V was pared by 3 bases and J by 6 bases, with 8 bases of the junction left unmatched. Germline V lookup: CDR1 SGHNT, CDR2 YYREEE (reference sequence). CDR3 in DNA: TGTGCCAGCAGCTCGGGGACAGAGTTACATGGCTACACCTTC. This codes for CASSSGTELHGYTF.

The chain is built from TRBV10-2 and TRBJ2-3, with a tentative D call TRBD2 (5 bases). V lost 7 bases and J 2 bases, leaving 10 bases between the germline ends. The germline gives CDR1 WSHSY, CDR2 SAAADI. The CDR3 has 13 residues. The chain's CDR3 is CASTTRTTDTQYF. The DNA of the CDR3 is TGCGCCAGCACTACTAGGACCACAGATACGCAGTATTTT.